A single T cell receptor (beta chain) is shown here with its context. The antigen it binds to is not known. Base-call qualities are not available, and no considerably larger clone is one nucleotide away. This entry belongs to a study of T cell changes during pregnancy in multiple sclerosis (dated by TCRdb to 2018 to 2020). Regarding the study in general: The study examined how the T cell repertoire changed over the course of pregnancy in women with multiple sclerosis.

The library came from the immunoSEQ multiplex PCR assay. TCRdb retrieved this table from immuneACCESS and kept in-frame rearrangements only. Not all clones are present; in checked studies, unresolved V genes account for under half, and no reason is known for the remainder. The table for this sample lists 130,000 or so clones; roughly 92% of them were counted only once. The top ten constitute approximately 6.2% of the sample. Reading from cysteine to phenylalanine, the CDR3 counts 15 amino acids. Kept here is only the CDR3 DNA, which spans 45 bases and is read in frame from base 1. The V and J ends are trimmed by 1 base and 0 bases, leaving 9 bases between them. The germline V gene provides CDR1 KGHSH and CDR2 LQKENI.

Recombination linked TRBV18 to TRBJ1-2; there is no confident call for the D gene. The sequence was obtained from a female donor with multiple sclerosis, enrolled in a pregnancy study. The sequenced sample was peripheral blood, obtained before pregnancy. In nucleotide form, the sequence is TGTGCCAGCTCACCACTGCCAGACTCTAACTATGGCTACACCTTC. The encoded protein is CASSPLPDSNYGYTF.